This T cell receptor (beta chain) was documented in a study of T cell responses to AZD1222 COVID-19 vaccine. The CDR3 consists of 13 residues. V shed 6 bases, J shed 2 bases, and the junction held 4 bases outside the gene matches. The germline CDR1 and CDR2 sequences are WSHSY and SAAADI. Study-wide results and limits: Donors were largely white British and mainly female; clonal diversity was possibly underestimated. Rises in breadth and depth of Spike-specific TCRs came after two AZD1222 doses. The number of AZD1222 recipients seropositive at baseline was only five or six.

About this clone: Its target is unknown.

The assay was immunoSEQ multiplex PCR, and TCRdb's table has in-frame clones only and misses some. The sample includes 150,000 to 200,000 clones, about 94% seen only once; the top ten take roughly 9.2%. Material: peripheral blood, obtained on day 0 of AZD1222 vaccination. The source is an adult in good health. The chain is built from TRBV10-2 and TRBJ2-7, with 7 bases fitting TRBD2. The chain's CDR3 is CASRAGTTYEQYF. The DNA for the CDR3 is TGCGCCAGCAGGGCCGGGACTACCTACGAGCAGTACTTC.